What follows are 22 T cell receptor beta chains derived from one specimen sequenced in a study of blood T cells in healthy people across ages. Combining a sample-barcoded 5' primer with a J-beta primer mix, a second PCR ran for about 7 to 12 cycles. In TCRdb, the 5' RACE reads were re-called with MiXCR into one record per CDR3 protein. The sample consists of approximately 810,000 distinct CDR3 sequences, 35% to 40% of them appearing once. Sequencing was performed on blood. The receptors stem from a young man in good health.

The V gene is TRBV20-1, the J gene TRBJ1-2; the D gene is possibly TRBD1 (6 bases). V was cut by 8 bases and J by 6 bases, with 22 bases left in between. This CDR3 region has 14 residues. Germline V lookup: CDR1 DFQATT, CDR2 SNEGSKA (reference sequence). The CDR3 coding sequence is TGCAGTCAATCGGGTGGAGGGGGTCTTGATGGCTACACCTTC. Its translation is CSQSGGGGLDGYTF.

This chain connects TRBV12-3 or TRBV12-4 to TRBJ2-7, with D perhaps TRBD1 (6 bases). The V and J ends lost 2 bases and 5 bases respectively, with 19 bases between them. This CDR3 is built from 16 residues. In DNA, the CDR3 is TGTGCCAGCAGTTTAAATTGGGGAAGGGGGTTCAACGAGCAGTACTTC. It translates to CASSLNWGRGFNEQYF.

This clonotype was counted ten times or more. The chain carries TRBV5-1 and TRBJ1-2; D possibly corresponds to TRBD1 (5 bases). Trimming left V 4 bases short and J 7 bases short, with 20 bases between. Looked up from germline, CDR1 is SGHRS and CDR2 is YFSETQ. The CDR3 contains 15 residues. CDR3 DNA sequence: TGCGCCAGCAGCCCAGCAGGGAGGGGCGGCGGTGGCTACACCTTC. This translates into CASSPAGRGGGGYTF.

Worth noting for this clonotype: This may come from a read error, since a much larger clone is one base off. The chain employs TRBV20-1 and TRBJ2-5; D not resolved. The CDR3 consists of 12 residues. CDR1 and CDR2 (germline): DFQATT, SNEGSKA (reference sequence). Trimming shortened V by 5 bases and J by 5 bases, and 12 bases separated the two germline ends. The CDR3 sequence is CSAWPNAETQYF. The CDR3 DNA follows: TGCAGTGCTTGGCCCAACGCGGAGACCCAGTACTTC.

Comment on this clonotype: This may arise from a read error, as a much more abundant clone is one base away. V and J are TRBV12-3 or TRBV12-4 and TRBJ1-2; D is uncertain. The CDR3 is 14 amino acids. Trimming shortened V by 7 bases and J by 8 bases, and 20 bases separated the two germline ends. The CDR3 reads CASKSGWESRGYTF. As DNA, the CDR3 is TGTGCCAGCAAGAGTGGATGGGAGTCTCGGGGCTACACCTTC.

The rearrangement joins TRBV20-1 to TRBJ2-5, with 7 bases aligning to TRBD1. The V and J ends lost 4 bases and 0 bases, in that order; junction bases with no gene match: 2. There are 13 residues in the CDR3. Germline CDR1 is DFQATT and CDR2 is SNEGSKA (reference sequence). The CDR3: CSAIRGYQETQYF. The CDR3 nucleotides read TGCAGTGCTATCAGGGGGTACCAAGAGACCCAGTACTTC.

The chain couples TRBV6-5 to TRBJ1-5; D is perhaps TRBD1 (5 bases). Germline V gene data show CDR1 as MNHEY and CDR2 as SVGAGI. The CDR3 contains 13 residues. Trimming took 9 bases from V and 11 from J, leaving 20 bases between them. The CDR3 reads CASRPWGTQAQHF. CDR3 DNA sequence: TGTGCCAGTCGTCCGTGGGGGACCCAGGCCCAGCATTTT.

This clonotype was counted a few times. The CDR3 DNA follows: TGTGCCAGCAGCGCCGACAGTCTTCTGGACGAGCAGTACTTC. Amino acids: CASSADSLLDEQYF. The J gene is TRBJ2-7, the V gene TRBV7-2, with D tentatively TRBD1 (5 bases). V was shortened by 5 bases and J by 5 bases, with 16 bases between the two germline ends. Germline V gives CDR1 SGHTA, CDR2 FQGNSA. The CDR3 length is 14 residues. The full variable domain, in which reference TRBV7-2 and TRBJ2-7 provide the parts outside the CDR3, is GAGVSQSPSNKVTEKGKDVELRCDPISGHTALYWYRQSLGQGLEFLIYFQGNSAPDKSGLPSDRFSAERTGGSVSTLTIQRTQQEDSAVYLCASSADSLLDEQYFGPGTRLTVT.

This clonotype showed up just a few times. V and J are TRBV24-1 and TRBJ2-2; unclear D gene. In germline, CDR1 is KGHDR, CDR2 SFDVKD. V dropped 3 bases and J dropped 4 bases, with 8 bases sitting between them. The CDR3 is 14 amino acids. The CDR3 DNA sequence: TGTGCCACCAGTGATGAGTTCGGCACCGGGGAGCTGTTTTTT. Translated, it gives CATSDEFGTGELFF.

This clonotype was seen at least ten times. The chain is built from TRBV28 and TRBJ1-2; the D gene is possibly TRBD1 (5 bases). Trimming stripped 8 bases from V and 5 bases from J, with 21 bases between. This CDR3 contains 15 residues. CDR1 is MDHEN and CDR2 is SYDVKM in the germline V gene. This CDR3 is CASLALTGLPYGYTF. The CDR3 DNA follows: TGTGCCAGCTTGGCGTTAACAGGCCTCCCTTATGGCTACACCTTC.

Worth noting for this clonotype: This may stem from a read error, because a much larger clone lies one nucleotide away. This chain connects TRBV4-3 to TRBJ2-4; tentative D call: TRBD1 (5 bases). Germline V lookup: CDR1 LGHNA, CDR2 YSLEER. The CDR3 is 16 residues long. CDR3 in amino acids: CVSSQDFRAGKNIQYF. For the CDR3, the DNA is TGCGTCAGCAGCCAAGATTTTCGGGCAGGGAAAAACATTCAGTACTTC.

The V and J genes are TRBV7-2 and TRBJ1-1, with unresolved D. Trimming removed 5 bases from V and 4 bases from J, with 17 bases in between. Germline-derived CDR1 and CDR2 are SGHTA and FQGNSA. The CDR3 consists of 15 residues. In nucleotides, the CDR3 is TGTGCCAGCAGCCAATCCGGGGTGTCGAGCACTGAAGCTTTCTTT. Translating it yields CASSQSGVSSTEAFF.

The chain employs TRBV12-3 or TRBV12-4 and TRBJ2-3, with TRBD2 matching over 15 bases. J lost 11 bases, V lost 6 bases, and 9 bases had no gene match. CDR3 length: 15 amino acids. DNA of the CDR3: TGTGCCAGCAGCCAAGGACTAGCGGGGGGGCGAAAGCAGTATTTT. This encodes CASSQGLAGGRKQYF.

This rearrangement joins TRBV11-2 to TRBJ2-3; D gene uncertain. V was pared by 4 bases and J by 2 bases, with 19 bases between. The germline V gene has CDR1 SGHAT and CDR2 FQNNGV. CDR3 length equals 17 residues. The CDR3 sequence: CASSSQPGRIITDTQYF. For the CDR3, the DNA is TGTGCCAGCAGCTCCCAACCCGGGCGGATAATCACAGATACGCAGTATTTT.

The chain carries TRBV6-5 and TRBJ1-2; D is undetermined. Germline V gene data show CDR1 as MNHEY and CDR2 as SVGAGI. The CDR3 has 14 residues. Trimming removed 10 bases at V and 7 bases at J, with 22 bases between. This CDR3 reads CATGLRGHYGGYTF. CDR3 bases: TGTGCCACCGGACTTCGAGGGCATTACGGTGGCTACACCTTC.

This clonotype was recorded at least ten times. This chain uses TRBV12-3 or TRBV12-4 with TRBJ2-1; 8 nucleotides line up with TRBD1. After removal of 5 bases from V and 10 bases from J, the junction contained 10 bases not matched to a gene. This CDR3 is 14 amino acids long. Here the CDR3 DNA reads TGTGCCAGCAGTCCCGGGACAGGTAGTAGCGAGCAGTTCTTC. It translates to CASSPGTGSSEQFF.

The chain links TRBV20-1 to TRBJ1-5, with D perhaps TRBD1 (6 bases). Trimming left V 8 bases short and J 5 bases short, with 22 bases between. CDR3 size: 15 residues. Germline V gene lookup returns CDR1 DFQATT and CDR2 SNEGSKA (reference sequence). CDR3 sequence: CSLAPPAGGDQPQHF. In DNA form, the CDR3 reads TGCAGTCTAGCACCTCCGGCCGGGGGCGATCAGCCCCAGCATTTT.

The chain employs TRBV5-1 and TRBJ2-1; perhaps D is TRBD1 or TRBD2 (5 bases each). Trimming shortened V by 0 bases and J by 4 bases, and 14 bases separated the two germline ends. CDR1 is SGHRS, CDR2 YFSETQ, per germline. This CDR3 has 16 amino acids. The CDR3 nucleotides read TGCGCCAGCAGCTTGGAGGGGACGGCTACGTACAATGAGCAGTTCTTC. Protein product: CASSLEGTATYNEQFF.

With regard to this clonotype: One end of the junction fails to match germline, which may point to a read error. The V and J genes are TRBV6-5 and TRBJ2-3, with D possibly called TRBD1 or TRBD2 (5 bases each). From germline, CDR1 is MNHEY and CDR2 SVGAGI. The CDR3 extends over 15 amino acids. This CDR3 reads CTSSRVAGFTDTQYF. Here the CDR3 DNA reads TGTACCAGCTCGAGGGTGGCAGGGTTCACAGATACGCAGTATTTT.

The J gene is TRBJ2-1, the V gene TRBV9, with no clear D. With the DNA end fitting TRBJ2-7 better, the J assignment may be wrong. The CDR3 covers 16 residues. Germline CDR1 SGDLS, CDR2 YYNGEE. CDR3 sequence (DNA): TGTGCCAGCAGCGTAGATCCGGTGAGCTCCTACAATGAGCAGTACTTC. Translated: CASSVDPVSSYNEQYF.

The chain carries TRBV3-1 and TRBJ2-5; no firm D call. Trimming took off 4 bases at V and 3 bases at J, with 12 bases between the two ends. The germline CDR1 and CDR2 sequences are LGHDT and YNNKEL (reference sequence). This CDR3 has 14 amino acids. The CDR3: CASSPPGREETQYF. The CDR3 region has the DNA TGTGCCAGCAGCCCCCCAGGCAGAGAAGAGACCCAGTACTTC.

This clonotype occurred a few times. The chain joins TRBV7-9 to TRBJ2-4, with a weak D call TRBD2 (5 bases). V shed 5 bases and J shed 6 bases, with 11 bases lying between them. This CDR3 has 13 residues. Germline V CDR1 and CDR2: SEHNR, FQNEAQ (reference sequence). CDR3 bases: TGTGCCAGCAGCCGAGGACTGGGAAACATTCAGTACTTC. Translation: CASSRGLGNIQYF.